This T cell receptor beta chain stems from a study of T cells in Graves' hyperthyroidism and ophthalmopathy. RNA transcripts gave rise to amplified TCR beta CDR3 regions. The HTBI primer set served for first-round RT-PCR of the TCR CDR3. TCRdb redid the calling of the multiplex PCR reads with MiXCR, one entry per CDR3 protein. The sample contains 300,000 to 450,000 distinct CDR3 sequences, approximately 13% of which appear only once. This clonotype was observed at least ten times. This CDR3 comprises 15 residues. Trimming at V came to 4 bases and at J to 6 bases, leaving 6 bases not matched to a gene. CDR1 and CDR2 from the germline V gene are SQVTM and ANQGSEA. The study based diagnoses on clinical symptoms, serum thyroxine and TRAb, thyroid ultrasound and orbital computed tomography. More than 9.5 ml fresh peripheral blood yielded the PBMCs.

The sequencing input was blood. The V call is TRBV29-1, the J call TRBJ2-1; 13 bases line up with TRBD2. This receptor was taken from a woman aged 55-75 years with Graves' hyperthyroidism. DNA of the CDR3: TGCAGCGTTGCACTAGCGGGAGGGCCGTCCAATGAGCAGTTCTTC. Its translation: CSVALAGGPSNEQFF.